These 30 T cell receptor beta chains came from one sample sequenced in a study of blood T cell repertoires in COVID-19. TCRdb keeps only in-frame clones here, not all; method: immunoSEQ multiplex PCR. The data show around 190,000 clones, with over 75% seen just once and around 9% held by the top ten. Material for sequencing was PBMCs or T cells enriched from blood (not recorded which). These receptors all stem from a man aged 40-49 years who had recovered from COVID-19.

Points on this clone: The junction departs from the called germline gene at one end, perhaps through a read error. The chain combines TRBV5-1 with TRBJ2-7; 8 bases fit TRBD1. The germline CDR1 and CDR2 sequences are SGHRS and YFSETQ. The length of the CDR3 is 14 residues. CDR3 sequence: CASSLDRDTYEQYF. The DNA of the CDR3 is TGCGCCAGCAGTTTGGACAGGGATACCTACGAGCAGTACTTC.

The V gene is TRBV5-1, the J gene TRBJ1-1; the match to TRBD1 covers 8 bases. CDR1 and CDR2 (germline): SGHRS, YFSETQ. This CDR3 comprises 15 residues. Trimming cost V 4 bases and J 0 bases; bases outside gene matches: 5. The CDR3 loop reads CASSRTGTMNTEAFF. CDR3 DNA sequence: TGCGCCAGCAGCCGGACAGGGACCATGAACACTGAAGCTTTCTTT.

The J gene is TRBJ1-2, the V gene TRBV29-1; 9 bases are shared with TRBD1. The V gene end was trimmed by 8 bases and the J gene end by 5 bases; junction bases not matched to a gene: 12. The CDR3 contains 14 residues. In germline, CDR1 is SQVTM, CDR2 ANQGSEA. The CDR3 DNA is TGCAGCTCCTCGTCGGGACAGGGCCTATATGGCTACACCTTC. Translation gives CSSSSGQGLYGYTF.

The V and J genes are TRBV7-8 and TRBJ2-7; the D is unclear. The V end lost 1 base, the J end lost 3 bases, and 10 bases lay between the germline ends. The germline V gene encodes CDR1 SGHVS and CDR2 FQNEAQ. The CDR3 runs to 14 residues. Here the CDR3 reads CASSLGVALYEQYF. As DNA, the CDR3 is TGTGCCAGCAGCTTAGGAGTAGCCCTCTACGAGCAGTACTTC. The complete variable domain, with remaining parts taken from reference TRBV7-8 and TRBJ2-7, reads GAGVSQSPRYKVAKRGQDVALRCDPISGHVSLFWYQQALGQGPEFLTYFQNEAQLDKSGLPSDRFFAERPEGSVSTLKIQRTQQEDSAVYLCASSLGVALYEQYFGPGTRLTVT.

This rearrangement joins TRBV10-3 to TRBJ1-3; perhaps TRBD1 as D (5 bases). This CDR3 region has 13 residues. In germline, CDR1 is ENHRY, CDR2 SYGVKD. V was clipped by 3 bases and J by 4 bases, with 7 bases between them. The CDR3 sequence: CAISEGAGNTIYF. As DNA, the CDR3 is TGTGCCATCAGTGAAGGGGCGGGAAACACCATATATTTT.

This chain links TRBV29-1 with TRBJ2-7; 8 positions agree with TRBD2. In germline, CDR1 is SQVTM, CDR2 ANQGSEA. CDR3 length: 13 amino acids. V lost 5 bases, J lost 3 bases, and 6 bases stayed unmatched. CDR3 loop: CSVLLAGFYEQYF. The CDR3 coding sequence is TGCAGCGTTCTTCTAGCGGGCTTCTACGAGCAGTACTTC.

The chain combines TRBV11-2 with TRBJ1-2, with TRBD1 matching over 7 bases. CDR3 length equals 19 residues. Germline V gene sequence: CDR1 SGHAT, CDR2 FQNNGV. V trimming: 5 bases; J trimming: 6 bases; junction bases outside the gene matches: 24. The CDR3 coding sequence is TGTGCCAGCAGCCCCTGGGCCCCGACGACAGGGCCCCCACCTGATGGCTACACCTTC. Amino acids: CASSPWAPTTGPPPDGYTF. Full variable domain (missing parts from reference TRBV11-2 and TRBJ1-2): EAGVAQSPRYKIIEKRQSVAFWCNPISGHATLYWYQQILGQGPKLLIQFQNNGVVDDSQLPKDRFSAERLKGVDSTLKIQPAKLEDSAVYLCASSPWAPTTGPPPDGYTFGSGTRLTVV.

The chain combines TRBV6-5 with TRBJ1-2, with D possibly TRBD1 on 6 matching bases. This CDR3 has 12 amino acids. V was cut by 8 bases and J by 5 bases, with 12 bases left in between. Germline CDR1 is MNHEY and CDR2 is SVGAGI. This CDR3 is CASRSQGYGYTF. As DNA, the CDR3 is TGTGCCAGCCGCTCCCAGGGGTATGGCTACACCTTC.

This clone was seen a few times. The sample carries other DNA sequences with the same CDR3. CDR3 sequence reads: CASSPAAEGTQYF. The CDR3 bases are TGTGCCAGCTCACCAGCCGCTGAGGGGACCCAGTACTTC. V gene TRBV18 combines with J gene TRBJ2-5; possible D gene TRBD2, 5 bases. V was cut by 2 bases and J by 7 bases, with 11 bases left in between. The CDR3 covers 13 residues. The V gene's germline CDR1 is KGHSH and CDR2 LQKENI.

This rearrangement joins TRBV12-3 or TRBV12-4 to TRBJ1-5; D perhaps matches TRBD1 (6 bases). V lost 3 bases to trimming and J lost 7 bases, with 10 bases between them. CDR3 length: 13 amino acids. DNA of the CDR3: TGTGCCAGCAGTTTGGGGGCAAGGCAGCCCCAGCATTTT. Residues: CASSLGARQPQHF.

The count of this clone is one. This chain joins TRBV29-1 and TRBJ1-1, with 9 bases lining up with TRBD1. The CDR3 runs to 14 residues. Trimming at V came to 0 bases and at J to 7 bases, leaving 6 bases not matched to a gene. Germline V CDR1 and CDR2: SQVTM, ANQGSEA. CDR3 sequence reads: CSVEEQGASYEAFF. The CDR3 nucleotides are TGCAGCGTTGAAGAACAGGGGGCTTCGTATGAAGCTTTCTTT.

The rearrangement joins TRBV3-1 (or the pseudogene TRBV3-2) to TRBJ2-7, with D possibly being TRBD2 (5 bases). Germline V gene sequence: CDR1 LGHDT, CDR2 YNNKEL (reference sequence). With 3 bases removed from V and 2 bases from J, the gap between germline ends came to 17 bases. CDR3 length: 16 residues. The CDR3 loop reads CASSQSLRAGAYEQYF. CDR3 coding DNA: TGTGCCAGCAGCCAGTCCCTGAGGGCTGGGGCCTACGAGCAGTACTTC.

This sequence joins TRBV10-2 and TRBJ2-7, with TRBD1 matching over 9 bases. CDR1 is WSHSY and CDR2 is SAAADI in the germline V gene. V gave up 3 bases and J gave up 4 bases; unmatched junction bases: 4. The CDR3 consists of 14 residues. The CDR3 DNA reads TGCGCCAGCAGTGACCCGACAGGGGGTTACGAGCAGTACTTC. This encodes CASSDPTGGYEQYF.

This clone appeared a single time. J is TRBJ1-6 and V is TRBV6-5, with D perhaps TRBD1 (6 bases). Trimming stripped 2 bases from V and 5 bases from J, with 7 bases between. The germline V gene has CDR1 MNHEY and CDR2 SVGAGI. CDR3 size: 14 residues. The CDR3 region is CASSYGDNNSPLHF. As DNA, the CDR3 is TGTGCCAGCAGTTACGGGGACAATAATTCACCCCTCCACTTT.

The rearrangement uses TRBV18 and TRBJ1-1, with 7 bases lining up with TRBD1. Germline lookup yields CDR1 KGHSH and CDR2 LQKENI. CDR3 length: 14 amino acids. V was clipped by 1 base and J by 6 bases; unmatched bases: 5. CDR3 in amino acids: CASSPQGAAAEAFF. In nucleotides, the CDR3 is TGTGCCAGCTCACCACAGGGGGCGGCCGCTGAAGCTTTCTTT.

This clone has a single count. The chain employs TRBV29-1 and TRBJ1-4; maybe TRBD1 (5 bases). Germline CDR1 is SQVTM and CDR2 is ANQGSEA. The CDR3 is 14 residues long. Trimming took off 1 base at V and 4 bases at J, with 10 bases between the two ends. Here the CDR3 DNA reads TGCAGCGTTGAAGGGACAACAGATAATGAAAAACTGTTTTTT. Its translation: CSVEGTTDNEKLFF.

V usage is TRBV27 and J usage is TRBJ2-1; 8 bases line up with TRBD2. The CDR3 is made up of 17 amino acids. Trimming took 5 bases from V and 0 from J; bases not matched to a gene: 9. CDR1 is MNHEY, CDR2 SMNVEV, per germline (reference sequence). The CDR3, as DNA: TGTGCCAGCAGTCCCCGTTTAGCGGGGTCCTCCTACAATGAGCAGTTCTTC. Translated, it gives CASSPRLAGSSYNEQFF.

The sample holds one count of this clone. This chain joins TRBV6-1 and TRBJ2-3; 12 bases are shared with TRBD2. Germline V gives CDR1 MNHNS, CDR2 SASEGT. The V and J ends lost 2 bases and 1 base, in that order; junction bases with no gene match: 16. The CDR3 has 21 residues. CDR3 sequence: CASSEKFRLAGGPMGTDTQYF. DNA for the CDR3: TGTGCCAGCAGTGAAAAGTTTAGGCTAGCGGGGGGGCCGATGGGCACAGATACGCAGTATTTT.

The chain uses TRBV7-3 and TRBJ2-3, with 7 positions matching TRBD2. The germline gives CDR1 SGHTA, CDR2 FQGTGA. The CDR3 is 12 amino acids. V lost 8 bases and J lost 6; bases outside the gene matches: 5. CDR3 protein: CASGRGGDTQYF. In DNA, the CDR3 is TGTGCCAGCGGGAGGGGAGGGGATACGCAGTATTTT.

The chain combines TRBV30 with TRBJ1-4; 7 bases agree with TRBD1. CDR1 is GTSNPN, CDR2 SVGIG, per germline (reference sequence). V lost 0 bases, J lost 3 bases, and 1 base stayed unmatched. The CDR3 extends over 14 amino acids. The CDR3 region has the DNA TGTGCCTGGAGTGTAGACAGGGCTAATGAAAAACTGTTTTTT. Translated, it gives CAWSVDRANEKLFF.

The V call is TRBV6-5, the J call TRBJ2-3; D is perhaps TRBD1 (6 bases). Trimming removed 0 bases from V and 6 bases from J, with 13 bases in between. The germline V gene encodes CDR1 MNHEY and CDR2 SVGAGI. The CDR3 is 15 amino acids. CDR3 DNA sequence: TGTGCCAGCAGTTACTCGTCAGGGGCCGGGGATACGCAGTATTTT. This encodes CASSYSSGAGDTQYF.

This chain links TRBV4-1 with TRBJ2-5, with TRBD2 matching over 8 bases. The CDR3 loop spans 16 amino acids. The germline V gene has CDR1 MGHRA and CDR2 YSYEKL. The V and J ends lost 0 bases and 0 bases, in that order; junction bases with no gene match: 3. In nucleotides, the CDR3 is TGCGCCAGCAGCCAAGATCGGGGGGGGTACCAAGAGACCCAGTACTTC. This translates into CASSQDRGGYQETQYF.

The rearrangement uses TRBV9 and TRBJ1-2; 8 bases match TRBD1. The CDR3 has 15 residues. The germline V gene encodes CDR1 SGDLS and CDR2 YYNGEE. The junction had 8 bases not matched to a gene; V was cut back by 4 bases and J by 3 bases. The chain's CDR3 is CASSFRGQGDYGYTF. The DNA of the CDR3 is TGTGCCAGCAGCTTCCGCGGACAGGGCGACTATGGCTACACCTTC. Drawing the rest from reference TRBV9 and TRBJ1-2, the complete variable domain is DSGVTQTPKHLITATGQRVTLRCSPRSGDLSVYWYQQSLDQGLQFLIQYYNGEERAKGNILERFSAQQFPDLHSELNLSSLELGDSALYFCASSFRGQGDYGYTFGSGTRLTVV.

This sequence joins TRBV14 and TRBJ1-6; D is unclear. V was cut by 1 base and J by 0 bases, with 10 bases left in between. Germline V lookup: CDR1 SGHDN, CDR2 FVKESK. The CDR3 is made up of 17 amino acids. The CDR3 sequence: CASSQVGRSSYNSPLHF. The CDR3 region has the DNA TGTGCCAGCAGCCAAGTGGGTCGGAGCTCCTATAATTCACCCCTCCACTTT.

The sample holds one count of this clone. The chain has TRBV7-9 and TRBJ1-1; a possible D gene is TRBD1 (5 bases). This CDR3 is built from 16 residues. The ends were cut back, 1 base at V and 3 bases at J, with 15 bases in the middle. The germline CDR1 and CDR2 sequences are SEHNR and FQNEAQ (reference sequence). This CDR3 reads CASSLERGREDTEAFF. The CDR3 coding sequence is TGTGCCAGCAGCTTAGAGAGGGGCCGGGAGGACACTGAAGCTTTCTTT.

The J gene is TRBJ2-7, the V gene TRBV5-1; 12 positions match TRBD2. The CDR3 runs to 19 residues. From germline, CDR1 is SGHRS and CDR2 YFSETQ. With 0 bases clipped from V and 0 bases from J, the junction kept 10 bases outside the gene matches. The CDR3 bases are TGCGCCAGCAGCTTGGCCAACACTAGCGGGGGGACGAGCTCCTACGAGCAGTACTTC. The encoded protein is CASSLANTSGGTSSYEQYF.

The chain combines TRBV11-2 with TRBJ2-2; D gene uncertain. The V gene's germline CDR1 is SGHAT and CDR2 FQNNGV. Trimming removed 4 bases from V and 2 bases from J, with 5 bases in between. The CDR3 runs 13 residues. The CDR3 sequence is CASSYTNTGELFF. CDR3 DNA: TGTGCCAGCAGCTATACAAACACCGGGGAGCTGTTTTTT. The complete variable domain, with remaining parts taken from reference TRBV11-2 and TRBJ2-2, reads EAGVAQSPRYKIIEKRQSVAFWCNPISGHATLYWYQQILGQGPKLLIQFQNNGVVDDSQLPKDRFSAERLKGVDSTLKIQPAKLEDSAVYLCASSYTNTGELFFGEGSRLTVL.

This sequence joins TRBV30 and TRBJ2-1, with D unresolved. The germline CDR1 and CDR2 sequences are GTSNPN and SVGIG (reference sequence). With 0 bases removed from V and 9 bases from J, the gap between germline ends came to 12 bases. The CDR3 spans 13 residues. This chain's CDR3 is CAWSVRDQSEQFF. The CDR3 nucleotides read TGTGCCTGGAGTGTACGAGATCAATCTGAGCAGTTCTTC.

The V and J genes are TRBV2 and TRBJ1-4, with D possibly TRBD1 on 5 matching bases. Between the trimmed V and J ends, which lost 5 bases and 7 bases, there was a span of 17 bases. There are 15 residues in the CDR3. CDR1 and CDR2 (germline): SNHLY, FYNNEI. CDR3 nucleotide sequence: TGTGCCAGCAGTAAAGAAACAGGAGCGGGTGAAAAACTGTTTTTT. It translates to CASSKETGAGEKLFF.

The J gene is TRBJ2-7, the V gene TRBV7-8, with a weak D call TRBD2 (5 bases). This CDR3 has 15 residues. V was cut by 5 bases and J by 0 bases, with 14 bases left in between. The germline V gene has CDR1 SGHVS and CDR2 FQNEAQ. The CDR3 coding sequence is TGTGCCAGCAGCCAAGAGGCAGGACTCTCCTACGAGCAGTACTTC. Its translation: CASSQEAGLSYEQYF.